The 12 T cell receptor beta chains reported below all come from one sample, sequenced in a study of blood T cell repertoires in COVID-19. Repertoires were generated with immunoSEQ multiplex PCR, while TCRdb's copy carries only in-frame clones and drops some. The sample consists of 60,000 to 70,000 clones, about 80% of them appearing once. Source material: peripheral blood. The receptors derive from a woman over 75 with acute or convalescent COVID-19.

The DNA for the CDR3 is TGTGCCAGCAGCGATACAGGGTGGGCTGGAAACACCATATATTTT. It encodes CASSDTGWAGNTIYF. This chain joins TRBV7-2 and TRBJ1-3; D is perhaps TRBD1 (6 bases). Trimming took 5 bases from V and 2 from J, leaving 13 bases between them. The CDR3 totals 15 residues. Germline values: CDR1 SGHTA, CDR2 FQGNSA.

This rearrangement joins TRBV15 to TRBJ2-1, with TRBD2 matching over 10 bases. This CDR3 comprises 18 residues. Germline assignment: CDR1 LNHNV and CDR2 YYDKDF (reference sequence). Trimming removed 0 bases from V and 4 bases from J; junction bases left unmatched: 9. The CDR3 region is CATSRDRSGTSAYNEQFF. DNA for the CDR3: TGTGCCACCAGCAGAGATCGAAGTGGGACTAGCGCTTACAATGAGCAGTTCTTC. The entire variable domain, with the rest obtained from reference TRBV15 and TRBJ2-1, is as follows: DAMVIQNPRYQVTQFGKPVTLSCSQTLNHNVMYWYQQKSSQAPKLLFHYYDKDFNNEADTPDNFQSRRPNTSFCFLDIRSPGLGDTAMYLCATSRDRSGTSAYNEQFFGPGTRLTVL.

Here the CDR3 DNA reads TGTGCCAGCTCCCGACAGGAAGGATTTGGAAACACCATATATTTT. This codes for CASSRQEGFGNTIYF. The chain couples TRBV18 to TRBJ1-3, with D possibly matching TRBD1 (6 bases). V dropped 6 bases and J dropped 3 bases, with 15 bases sitting between them. This CDR3 spans 15 amino acids. Germline CDR1 KGHSH, CDR2 LQKENI.

Here the CDR3 reads CASSGQGLDEQYF. The CDR3 nucleotides read TGTGCCAGCTCAGGACAGGGGCTGGACGAGCAGTACTTC. J is TRBJ2-7 and V is TRBV18; 9 nucleotides line up with TRBD1. Germline lookup yields CDR1 KGHSH and CDR2 LQKENI. The CDR3 extends over 13 amino acids. Trimming removed 5 bases from V and 5 bases from J; junction bases left unmatched: 4. The entire variable domain, with the rest obtained from reference TRBV18 and TRBJ2-7, is as follows: NAGVMQNPRHLVRRRGQEARLRCSPMKGHSHVYWYRQLPEEGLKFMVYLQKENIIDESGMPKERFSAEFPKEGPSILRIQQVVRGDSAAYFCASSGQGLDEQYFGPGTRLTVT.

This chain joins TRBV28 and TRBJ1-5; D is unclear. Germline CDR1 MDHEN, CDR2 SYDVKM. With 3 bases removed from V and 1 base from J, the gap between germline ends came to 10 bases. The length of the CDR3 is 15 residues. CDR3 protein: CASSFPAGSNQPQHF. CDR3 nucleotide sequence: TGTGCCAGCAGTTTCCCGGCGGGGAGCAATCAGCCCCAGCATTTT.

The gene calls are TRBV27 and TRBJ1-4, with 7 nucleotides matching TRBD1. The germline gives CDR1 MNHEY, CDR2 SMNVEV (reference sequence). Germline trimming cut 5 bases from V and 6 bases from J; bases unmatched to any gene: 9. This CDR3 has 15 amino acids. In DNA, the CDR3 is TGTGCCAGCAGTCCCCGACAGGGTGGCTATGAAAAACTGTTTTTT. Translated, it gives CASSPRQGGYEKLFF.

This clone was found once. The V and J genes are TRBV3-1 (or the pseudogene TRBV3-2) and TRBJ2-1, with a weak D call TRBD1 (5 bases). CDR3 length equals 14 residues. The germline gives CDR1 LGHDT, CDR2 YNNKEL (reference sequence). The V gene lost 2 bases and the J gene lost 9 bases, with 14 bases spanning the gap. The CDR3 DNA sequence: TGTGCCAGCAGCCAAATCAACAGGCGCGGTGAGCAGTTCTTC. This sequence encodes CASSQINRRGEQFF.

The chain carries TRBV28 and TRBJ2-3; TRBD2 aligns across 11 bases. Germline-derived CDR1 and CDR2 are MDHEN and SYDVKM. V lost 3 bases, J lost 5 bases, and 13 bases stayed unmatched. The CDR3 is 18 amino acids. The CDR3 DNA reads as TGTGCCAGCAGTTTCTTAGCGGGAGGGCCCTCTATTAGAGATACGCAGTATTTT. It translates to CASSFLAGGPSIRDTQYF. The full variable domain, completed using reference TRBV28 and TRBJ2-3, is DVKVTQSSRYLVKRTGEKVFLECVQDMDHENMFWYRQDPGLGLRLIYFSYDVKMKEKGDIPEGYSVSREKKERFSLILESASTNQTSMYLCASSFLAGGPSIRDTQYFGPGTRLTVL.

The chain couples TRBV27 to TRBJ1-1; D is unresolved. CDR1 is MNHEY and CDR2 is SMNVEV in the germline V gene (reference sequence). V was shortened by 3 bases and J by 0 bases, with 11 bases between the two germline ends. The CDR3 length is 15 residues. CDR3 DNA sequence: TGTGCCAGCAGTTTGGAGGGCTCCATGAACACTGAAGCTTTCTTT. This gives the protein CASSLEGSMNTEAFF.

The chain carries TRBV11-3 and TRBJ2-1, with 10 nucleotides matching TRBD2. Germline V gene sequence: CDR1 SGHNT, CDR2 YENEEA. The CDR3 has 17 amino acids. The V gene end was trimmed by 0 bases and the J gene end by 5 bases; junction bases not matched to a gene: 7. CDR3 nucleotide sequence: TGTGCCAGCAGCTTAGATCCGAGCGGGAGGGCCAACAATGAGCAGTTCTTC. Translating it yields CASSLDPSGRANNEQFF.

This clone turned up a few times. The chain recombines TRBV24-1 with TRBJ2-1; 13 positions agree with TRBD2. Germline values: CDR1 KGHDR, CDR2 SFDVKD. J lost 7 bases, V lost 4 bases, and 3 bases had no gene match. The CDR3 is 15 amino acids. The CDR3 region is CATSERTSGRNEQFF. The CDR3 DNA reads as TGTGCCACCAGTGAGCGGACTAGCGGGAGAAATGAGCAGTTCTTC.

In its sample, this clone was seen a few times. The gene calls are TRBV28 and TRBJ1-5, with a possible D match to TRBD1 (5 bases). Germline V gives CDR1 MDHEN, CDR2 SYDVKM. Trimming removed 6 bases at V and 2 bases at J, with 17 bases between. The CDR3 spans 16 residues. The DNA for the CDR3 is TGTGCCAGCAGGATGGCCCGGCAGGGCCGCAATCAGCCCCAGCATTTT. Protein: CASRMARQGRNQPQHF.